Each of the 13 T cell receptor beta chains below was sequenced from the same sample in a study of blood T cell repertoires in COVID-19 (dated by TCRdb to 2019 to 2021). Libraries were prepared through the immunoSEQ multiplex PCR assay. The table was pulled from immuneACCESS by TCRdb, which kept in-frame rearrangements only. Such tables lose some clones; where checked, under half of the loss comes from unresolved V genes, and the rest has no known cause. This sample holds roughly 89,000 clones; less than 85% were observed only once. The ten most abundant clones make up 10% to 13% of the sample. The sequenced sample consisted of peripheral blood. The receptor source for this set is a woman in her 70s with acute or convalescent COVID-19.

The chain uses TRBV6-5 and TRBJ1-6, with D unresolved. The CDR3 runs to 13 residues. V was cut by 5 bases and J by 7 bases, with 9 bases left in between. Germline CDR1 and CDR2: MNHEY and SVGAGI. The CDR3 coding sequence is TGTGCCAGCAGTCGGGAGGTAAATTCACCCCTCCACTTT. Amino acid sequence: CASSREVNSPLHF.

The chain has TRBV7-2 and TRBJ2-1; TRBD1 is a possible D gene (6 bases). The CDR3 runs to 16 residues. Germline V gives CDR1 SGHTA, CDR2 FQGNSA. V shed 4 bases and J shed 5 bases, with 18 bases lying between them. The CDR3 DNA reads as TGTGCCAGCAGCTCCCTCACAGGGACGGGAAACAATGAGCAGTTCTTC. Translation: CASSSLTGTGNNEQFF. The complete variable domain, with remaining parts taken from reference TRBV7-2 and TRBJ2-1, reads GAGVSQSPSNKVTEKGKDVELRCDPISGHTALYWYRQSLGQGLEFLIYFQGNSAPDKSGLPSDRFSAERTGGSVSTLTIQRTQQEDSAVYLCASSSLTGTGNNEQFFGPGTRLTVL.

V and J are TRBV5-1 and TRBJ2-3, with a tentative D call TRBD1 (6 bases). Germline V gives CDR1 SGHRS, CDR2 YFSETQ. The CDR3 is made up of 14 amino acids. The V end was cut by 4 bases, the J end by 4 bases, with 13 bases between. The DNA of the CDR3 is TGCGCCAGCAGCGTCGCCCCAGGGGCAGATACGCAGTATTTT. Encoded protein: CASSVAPGADTQYF.

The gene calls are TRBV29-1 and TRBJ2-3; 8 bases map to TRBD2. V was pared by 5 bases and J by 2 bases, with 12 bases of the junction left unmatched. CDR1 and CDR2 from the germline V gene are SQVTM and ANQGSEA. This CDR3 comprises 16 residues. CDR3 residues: CSVPPTGTRATDTQYF. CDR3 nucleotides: TGCAGCGTTCCCCCAACGGGGACTAGAGCCACAGATACGCAGTATTTT.

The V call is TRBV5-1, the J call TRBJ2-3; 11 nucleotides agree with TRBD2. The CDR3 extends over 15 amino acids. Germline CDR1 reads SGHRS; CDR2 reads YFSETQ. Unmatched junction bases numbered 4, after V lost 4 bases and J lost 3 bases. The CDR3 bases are TGCGCCAGCAGCCGGACTAGCGGGTGGACAGATACGCAGTATTTT. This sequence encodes CASSRTSGWTDTQYF.

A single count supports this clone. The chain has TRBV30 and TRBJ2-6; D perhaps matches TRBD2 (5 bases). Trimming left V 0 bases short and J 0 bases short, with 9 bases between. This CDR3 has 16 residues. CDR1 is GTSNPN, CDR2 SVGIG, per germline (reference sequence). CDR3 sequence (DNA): TGTGCCTGGAGTGTACTCGGGGTCTCTGGGGCCAACGTCCTGACTTTC. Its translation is CAWSVLGVSGANVLTF.

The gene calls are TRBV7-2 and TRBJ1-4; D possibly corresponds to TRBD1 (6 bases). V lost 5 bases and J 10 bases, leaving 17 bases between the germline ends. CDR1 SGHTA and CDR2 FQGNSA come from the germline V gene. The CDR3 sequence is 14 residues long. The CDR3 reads CASSEGGNQGKLFF. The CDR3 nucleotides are TGTGCCAGCAGCGAGGGGGGGAATCAAGGAAAACTGTTTTTT. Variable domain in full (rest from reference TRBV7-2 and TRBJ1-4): GAGVSQSPSNKVTEKGKDVELRCDPISGHTALYWYRQSLGQGLEFLIYFQGNSAPDKSGLPSDRFSAERTGGSVSTLTIQRTQQEDSAVYLCASSEGGNQGKLFFGSGTQLSVL.

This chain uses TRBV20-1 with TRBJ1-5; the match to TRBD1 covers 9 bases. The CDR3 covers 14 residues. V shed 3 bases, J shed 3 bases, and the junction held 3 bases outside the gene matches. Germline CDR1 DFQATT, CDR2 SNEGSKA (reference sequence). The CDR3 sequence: CSASGTGNNQPQHF. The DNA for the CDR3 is TGCAGTGCTAGTGGGACAGGGAACAATCAGCCCCAGCATTTT.

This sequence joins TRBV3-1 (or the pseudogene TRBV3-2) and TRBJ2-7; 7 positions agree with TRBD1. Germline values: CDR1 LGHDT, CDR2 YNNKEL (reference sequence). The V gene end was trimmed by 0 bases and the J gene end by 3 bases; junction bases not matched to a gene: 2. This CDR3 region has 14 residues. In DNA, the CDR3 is TGTGCCAGCAGCCAAGAAGGGACAGTCTACGAGCAGTACTTC. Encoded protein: CASSQEGTVYEQYF.

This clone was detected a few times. DNA for the CDR3: TGCGCCAGCAGCCAAGAGGGCCAGGGGGGTGGTGAGACCCAGTACTTC. Its protein is CASSQEGQGGGETQYF. The rearrangement links TRBV4-3 to TRBJ2-5, with D possibly TRBD1 on 7 matching bases. Trimming took off 0 bases at V and 5 bases at J, with 16 bases between the two ends. The germline V gene has CDR1 LGHNA and CDR2 YSLEER. This CDR3 comprises 16 residues.

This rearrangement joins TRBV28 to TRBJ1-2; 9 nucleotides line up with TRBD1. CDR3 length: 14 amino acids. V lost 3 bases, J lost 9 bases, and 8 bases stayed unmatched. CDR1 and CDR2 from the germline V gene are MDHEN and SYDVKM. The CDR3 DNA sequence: TGTGCCAGCAGTTTTGGGACAGGGCCTATTCGCTACACCTTC. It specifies CASSFGTGPIRYTF.

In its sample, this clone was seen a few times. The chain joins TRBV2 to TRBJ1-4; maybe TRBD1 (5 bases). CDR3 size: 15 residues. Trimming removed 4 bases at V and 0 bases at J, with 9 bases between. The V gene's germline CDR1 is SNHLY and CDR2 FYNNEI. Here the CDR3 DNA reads TGTGCCAGCAGTGGAGGACAAACAACTAATGAAAAACTGTTTTTT. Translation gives CASSGGQTTNEKLFF.

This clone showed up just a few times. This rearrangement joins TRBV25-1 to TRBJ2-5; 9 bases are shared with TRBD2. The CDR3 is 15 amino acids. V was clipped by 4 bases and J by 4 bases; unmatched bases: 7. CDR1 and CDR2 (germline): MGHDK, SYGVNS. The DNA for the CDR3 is TGTGCCAGCAGTGCCAGCGGGGGGCCCGCAGAGACCCAGTACTTC. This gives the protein CASSASGGPAETQYF.